A selection of T cell receptor beta chains follows, all from one sample in a study of T cell responses to AZD1222 COVID-19 vaccine. Data came from immunoSEQ multiplex PCR; TCRdb stores just in-frame clones and leaves some out. The sample contains fewer than 200,000 clones, around 90% of which appear only once. The starting material was peripheral blood, obtained 28 days after the second AZD1222 dose. The origin of the receptors is an adult who received the AZD1222 COVID-19 vaccine. The CDR3 runs from the conserved cysteine through the conserved F or W. The D gene is left open where the match is weak. The listing skips clone size in some rows; elsewhere it reads once, few, many or a size class.

>NA|NA|TRBV19|TRBJ1-1
TGTGCCAGCTACGCGGCGGGGAGTATTGGCACTGAAGCTTTCTTT
CASYAAGSIGTEAFF
>NA|NA|TRBV6-1|TRBJ1-1
TGTGCCAGCAGTGAACGGACCACACGGAACACTGAAGCTTTCTTT
CASSERTTRNTEAFF
>NA|NA|TRBV30|TRBJ1-5
TGTGCCTGGAGTCTACAGGGTGCGGGCAATCAGCCCCAGCATTTT
CAWSLQGAGNQPQHF
>TRBD2|once|TRBV3-1/TRBV3-2|TRBJ2-1
TGTGCCAGCAGCCACAGGACTAGCGATGAGCAGTTCTTC
CASSHRTSDEQFF
>NA|NA|TRBV6-2/TRBV6-3|TRBJ2-1
TGTGCCAGCAGTACGGAGGCGGGGACCTACAATGAGCAGTTCTTC
CASSTEAGTYNEQFF
>NA|once|TRBV7-6|TRBJ2-7
TGTGCCAGCAGCTTATCCGACAGGCTCTACGAGCAGTACTTC
CASSLSDRLYEQYF
>TRBD1|NA|TRBV7-9|TRBJ1-6
TGTGCCAGCAGCTTAATCGGGGGGGGGACAGGGAGTTCACCCCTCCACTTT
CASSLIGGGTGSSPLHF
>TRBD1|NA|TRBV30|TRBJ1-1
TGTGCCTGGAGTGCCGGGACAGGGCTTAACACTGAAGCTTTCTTT
CAWSAGTGLNTEAFF
>NA|NA|TRBV7-9|TRBJ2-3
TGTGCCAGCAGCCGGTCGAGTCCCACAGATACGCAGTATTTT
CASSRSSPTDTQYF
>NA|NA|TRBV7-3|TRBJ2-1
TGTGCCAGCAGCTTCGGTGGTGAGCAGTTCTTC
CASSFGGEQFF
>TRBD2|NA|TRBV18|TRBJ2-7
TGTGCCAGCTCACCTGCTAGCGGGGCCACCTACGAGCAGTACTTC
CASSPASGATYEQYF
>TRBD1|NA|TRBV4-2|TRBJ2-7
TGTGCCAGCAGCTCTGGATCCGGGACAGGGCAGTACGAGCAGTACTTC
CASSSGSGTGQYEQYF
>TRBD1|NA|TRBV6-5|TRBJ1-1
TGTGCCAGCAGCCATACAGGGGAGGGCACTGAAGCTTTCTTT
CASSHTGEGTEAFF
>NA|NA|TRBV5-1|TRBJ1-1
TGCGCCAGCAGCGCCGACAGTTACAACACTGAAGCTTTCTTT
CASSADSYNTEAFF
>NA|NA|TRBV3-1/TRBV3-2|TRBJ1-1
TGTGCCAGCAGCCAAGCAGGGGTAAACACTGAAGCTTTCTTT
CASSQAGVNTEAFF
>NA|NA|TRBV27|TRBJ2-1
TGTGCCAGCAGTCCCAGATTGGGGCTCGGTGTGAGCAATGAGCAGTTCTTC
CASSPRLGLGVSNEQFF
>TRBD1|NA|TRBV14|TRBJ2-3
TGTGCCAGCAGCCAAGGACAGGGGGCTACCACAGATACGCAGTATTTT
CASSQGQGATTDTQYF
>TRBD1|NA|TRBV19|TRBJ1-1
TGTGCCAGTTACCTGACAGGGGATCCTGAAGCTTTCTTT
CASYLTGDPEAFF
>TRBD1|NA|TRBV27|TRBJ1-6
TGTGCCAGCAGTCAAAGGCGGGACAGGGGAAGCTATAATTCACCCCTCCACTTT
CASSQRRDRGSYNSPLHF
>NA|NA|TRBV11-2|TRBJ1-1
TGTGCCAGCAGCTTAGCGCGGGACGGCCGGGGGTCTGAAGCTTTCTTT
CASSLARDGRGSEAFF
>TRBD1|NA|TRBV6-2/TRBV6-3|TRBJ1-2
TGTGCCAGCAGTTACTCAGGGGGCATGATCTATGGCTACACCTTC
CASSYSGGMIYGYTF
>NA|NA|TRBV30|TRBJ1-4
TGTGCCTGGAGTGTAGTTGGGGGGGAAAAACTGTTTTTT
CAWSVVGGEKLFF
>TRBD1|NA|TRBV6-5|TRBJ2-1
TGTGCCAGCAGTCTGGACAGGGGAGGCAATGAGCAGTTCTTC
CASSLDRGGNEQFF
>NA|NA|TRBV11-2|TRBJ1-6
TGTGCCAGCAGCTTGGGCAGTAATTCACCCCTCCACTTT
CASSLGSNSPLHF
>NA|once|TRBV20-1|TRBJ2-7
TGCAGTGCTGGTGAAGCGCGGGGACTCTCTTACGAGCAGTACTTC
CSAGEARGLSYEQYF
>TRBD2|NA|TRBV7-7|TRBJ2-5
TGTGCCAGCAGCGTCACTAGCGGGGGGGCCGCAGAGACCCAGTACTTC
CASSVTSGGAAETQYF
>NA|NA|TRBV7-3|TRBJ2-3
TGTGCCAGCAGCTTAAGTCTAGCCACAGATACGCAGTATTTT
CASSLSLATDTQYF
>NA|NA|TRBV6-5|TRBJ2-7
TGTGCCAGCACCTACGATAGAGTTTCCTACGAGCAGTACTTC
CASTYDRVSYEQYF
>TRBD1|NA|TRBV6-2/TRBV6-3|TRBJ2-7
TGTGCCAGCAGTTTCGCCGGGACAGCAGAGCAGTACTTC
CASSFAGTAEQYF
>TRBD2|NA|TRBV10-3|TRBJ2-5
TGTGCCATCAGCCTGACTAGCGGGGGCCAAGAGACCCAGTACTTC
CAISLTSGGQETQYF
>NA|NA|TRBV6-1|TRBJ1-6
TGTGCCAGCAGTGAAGCGCAGGGGAATTCACCCCTCCACTTT
CASSEAQGNSPLHF
>NA|once|TRBV5-1|TRBJ1-1
TGCGCCAGCAGCTTGGAGGGTTGGACTGAAGCTTTCTTT
CASSLEGWTEAFF
>NA|NA|TRBV19|TRBJ2-2
TGTGCCAGTAGTATCCCGGTCCTGGGACACCTCACCGGGGAGCTGTTTTTT
CASSIPVLGHLTGELFF
>NA|NA|TRBV10-2|TRBJ1-6
TGCGCCAGCAGTGAAACTCGTAGTGATAATTCACCCCTCCACTTT
CASSETRSDNSPLHF
>NA|few|TRBV21-1|TRBJ1-5
TGTGCCAGCAGCCCCGGTGGGGGCGATCAGCCCCAGCATTTT
CASSPGGGDQPQHF
>NA|NA|TRBV6-2/TRBV6-3|TRBJ2-6
TGTGCCAGCAGTGTATGGAACGCTGGGGCCAACGTCCTGACTTTC
CASSVWNAGANVLTF
>TRBD1|NA|TRBV2|TRBJ2-1
TGTGCCAGCGGGACAGGGGAATATGAGCAGTTCTTC
CASGTGEYEQFF
>TRBD1|NA|TRBV2|TRBJ2-5
TGTGCCAGCAGCTCCGACAGGGCCCAAGAGACCCAGTACTTC
CASSSDRAQETQYF
>TRBD1|NA|TRBV5-5|TRBJ1-5
TGTGCCAGCAGCCACGGGACAGGGAATCAGCCCCAGCATTTT
CASSHGTGNQPQHF
>NA|NA|TRBV20-1|TRBJ1-1
TGCAGTGCCAAGGACGAATCTGAAGCTTTCTTT
CSAKDESEAFF
>NA|NA|TRBV5-1|TRBJ1-5
TGCGCCAGCAGGGTCAGGGCCAATAATCAGCCCCAGCATTTT
CASRVRANNQPQHF
>TRBD2|NA|TRBV7-3|TRBJ2-3
TGTGCCAGCAGCCCTCAAGCTAGCGGGGGAACAGATACGCAGTATTTT
CASSPQASGGTDTQYF
>NA|once|TRBV2|TRBJ2-5
TGTGCCACCTCGAGGGTGGAGACCCAGTACTTC
CATSRVETQYF
>NA|NA|TRBV30|TRBJ2-6
TGTGCCTGGACAGGGTCTGGGGCCAACGTCCTGACTTTC
CAWTGSGANVLTF